Given below is one T cell receptor (beta chain) in context. Its antigen is currently unknown. The data belong to a study of T cells in localized non-small cell lung cancer. Germline V gene data show CDR1 as SGHTA and CDR2 as FQGNSA. The V and J ends lost 2 bases and 0 bases, in that order; junction bases with no gene match: 9. The CDR3 is 19 amino acids. Sequenced by immunoSEQ multiplex PCR; TCRdb stores in-frame clones only, minus some. The repertoire holds 50,000 to 65,000 clones, with approximately 80% as singletons. Regarding the study as a whole: Increased T cell density in blood showed an association with longer overall survival.

The gene calls are TRBV7-2 and TRBJ2-6; 8 nucleotides agree with TRBD1. The sample was PBMCs, taken before any cancer treatment. The receptor was derived from a man aged 35-75 years with stage II lung adenocarcinoma. CDR3 sequence: CASSLQGALLSSGANVLTF. CDR3 DNA sequence: TGTGCCAGCAGCTTACAGGGGGCCCTCTTAAGCTCTGGGGCCAACGTCCTGACTTTC.